This T cell receptor (beta chain) came from a study of T-cell reconstitution after alpha-beta-depleted transplantation in children (dated by TCRdb to about 2016). About the investigation overall: T-cell immune reconstitution after TCRalphabeta/CD19-depleted allogeneic hematopoietic cell transplantation in children was quantitatively tracked in the study by means of TCR repertoire profiling.

Library preparation employed PCR. Sequencing took place on an Illumina HiSeq 2500. TCR libraries were prepared with molecular barcoding, using unique molecular identifiers to normalize TCRbeta repertoire quantification. The public reads were reprocessed in TCRdb via fastp at Q25 and MiXCR, keeping in-frame beta chains. A single entry per CDR3 protein holds the most common genes and DNA from its merged rows. The sample table shows a few hundred thousand distinct CDR3 sequences, and 10% are seen once. The biggest ten clones account for around 2.4% of the sample. A word on this clonotype: Its cognate antigen has yet to be identified. Per-base qualities were not stored, and no clone one base away is much larger.

Counted from cysteine to phenylalanine, this CDR3 has 12 amino acids. Only the CDR3 region is kept as DNA, spanning 36 bases read in frame from base 1. A distance of 9 bases separates the germline ends of V and J, which lose 7 bases and 6 bases respectively. Recombination connected TRBV12-3 or TRBV12-4 to TRBJ2-2, with the D gene not confidently named. This sequence was found in a human donor who donated a stem cell graft to a child with acute lymphoblastic leukemia. Here the sequenced sample was PBMCs from the stem cell graft donor, taken from the stem cell graft. This receptor has the CDR3 CASTLDPGELFF. The nucleotide sequence is given as TGTGCCAGCACCTTGGACCCCGGGGAGCTGTTTTTT.